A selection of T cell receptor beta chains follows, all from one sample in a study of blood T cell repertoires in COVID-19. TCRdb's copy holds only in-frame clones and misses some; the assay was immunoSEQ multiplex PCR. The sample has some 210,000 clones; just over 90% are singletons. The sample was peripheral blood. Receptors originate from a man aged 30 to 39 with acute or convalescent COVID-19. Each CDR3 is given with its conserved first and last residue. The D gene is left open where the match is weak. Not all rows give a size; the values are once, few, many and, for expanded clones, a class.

TGTGCCAGCAGGGGCACCTGGTGGGCTGGGTATGGCTACACCTTC,CASRGTWWAGYGYTF,TRBV6-5,few,TRBJ1-2,-
TGTGCCAGCAGTAAGCCAACAGGGGGTGACTACACCTTC,CASSKPTGGDYTF,TRBV28,-,TRBJ1-2,TRBD1
TGTGCCAGCAGCTTTATACAGGGGTCTAGCACAGATACGCAGTATTTT,CASSFIQGSSTDTQYF,TRBV11-2,-,TRBJ2-3,TRBD1
TGTGCCAGCAGCCTAGGGCAAGTCACTGAAGCTTTCTTT,CASSLGQVTEAFF,TRBV7-2,-,TRBJ1-1,-
TGTGCCAGCAGCCGAGCAAGTGAGGTAGATACGCAGTATTTT,CASSRASEVDTQYF,TRBV5-4,-,TRBJ2-3,-
TGTGCCAGCAGCCCCGGAGGTAACTCTGGAAACACCATATATTTT,CASSPGGNSGNTIYF,TRBV9,-,TRBJ1-3,-
TGTGCCAGCAGTTTTCCGGGACATCAGGATTCGGGCTACACCTTC,CASSFPGHQDSGYTF,TRBV6-1,-,TRBJ1-2,-
TGCGCCAGCAGCTTGACAGGACATCAGTTCTTC,CASSLTGHQFF,TRBV5-1,once,TRBJ2-1,-
TGTGCCAGCAGATCCTTGGGACTAGCGGAAGGGGCCCAGTACTTC,CASRSLGLAEGAQYF,TRBV2,-,TRBJ2-5,TRBD2
TGCGCCAGCAGCCCCACAGGGTCTATCACCCCCTACGAGCAGTACTTC,CASSPTGSITPYEQYF,TRBV5-1,-,TRBJ2-7,-
TGTGCCAGCAGCTACCGACAGGGAAATTCACCCCTCCACTTT,CASSYRQGNSPLHF,TRBV7-2,-,TRBJ1-6,TRBD1
TGTGCCAGTAGTATTCCGGGACTAGCGGGTTTCGAGCAGTACTTC,CASSIPGLAGFEQYF,TRBV19,once,TRBJ2-7,TRBD2
TGTGCCAGCAGCTCAGGACTTATGGGCTCACATGAGCAGTTCTTC,CASSSGLMGSHEQFF,TRBV7-3,-,TRBJ2-1,-
TGTGCCAGCAGCCAGGCGACAGGGGGTGAATATGGCTACACCTTC,CASSQATGGEYGYTF,TRBV3-1/TRBV3-2,-,TRBJ1-2,TRBD1
TGTGCCATCAGCAAGACTAGCGGGAGGGTTGGCGATACGCAGTATTTT,CAISKTSGRVGDTQYF,TRBV10-3,-,TRBJ2-3,TRBD2
TGTGCCAGCAGCCAAGGTAATCCTTACAATGAGCAGTTCTTC,CASSQGNPYNEQFF,TRBV3-1/TRBV3-2,-,TRBJ2-1,-
TGCGCCAGCAGTGAGAGGCGGACTAGCGGGGTCTACAATGAGCAGTTCTTC,CASSERRTSGVYNEQFF,TRBV10-1,-,TRBJ2-1,TRBD2
TGTGCCTGGAGTGGACAGTCCAATCAGCCCCAGCATTTT,CAWSGQSNQPQHF,TRBV30,once,TRBJ1-5,-
TGTGCCAGCAGCTCCTCGGACAGGGTGGGGTATGGCTACACCTTC,CASSSSDRVGYGYTF,TRBV7-9,-,TRBJ1-2,TRBD1
TGCGCCAGCAGCAGAACTCAGGGTGGCCAGCCTGTGTACGAGCAGTACTTC,CASSRTQGGQPVYEQYF,TRBV5-1,few,TRBJ2-7,-
TGCAGCGTTGAAGATCAAAGACTGATCTATGGCTACACCTTC,CSVEDQRLIYGYTF,TRBV29-1,-,TRBJ1-2,-
TGTGCCACCCGGGGAGGGAACGGGGAGCTGTTTTTT,CATRGGNGELFF,TRBV24-1,-,TRBJ2-2,TRBD2
TGTGCCAGCTCACCAACGCAGGGGGCGAGCTATGGCTACACCTTC,CASSPTQGASYGYTF,TRBV18,-,TRBJ1-2,TRBD1
TGTGCCAGCAGTTTAAGCGGGAGGGTTTCCTACGAGCAGTACTTC,CASSLSGRVSYEQYF,TRBV27,-,TRBJ2-7,TRBD2
TGTGCCAGCAGACGCGACAGGGCTTCACCCCTCCACTTT,CASRRDRASPLHF,TRBV7-2,-,TRBJ1-6,TRBD1
TGCGCCAGCAGCTCTGGCGGGGGCGTAGAGGAAAAACTGTTTTTT,CASSSGGGVEEKLFF,TRBV5-1,-,TRBJ1-4,-
TGTGCCAGCTCACCACCGGCTAGCGGATGGGCCGGGGAGCTGTTTTTT,CASSPPASGWAGELFF,TRBV18,-,TRBJ2-2,TRBD2
TGTGCCAGCAGCTTGGTGGGCGGGGGGGCGACAGATACGCAGTATTTT,CASSLVGGGATDTQYF,TRBV5-4,-,TRBJ2-3,TRBD2
TGCGCCAGCAGCCAAGAACAGATAGTCTCCTACGAGCAGTACTTC,CASSQEQIVSYEQYF,TRBV4-1,-,TRBJ2-7,-
TGTGCCAGCAGCCGGGACAGCTTCGCTTCACCCCTCCACTTT,CASSRDSFASPLHF,TRBV6-5,-,TRBJ1-6,TRBD1
TGCGCCAGCAGCCATGGGCGGAGGGGTTCCTACGAGCAGTACTTC,CASSHGRRGSYEQYF,TRBV4-1,-,TRBJ2-7,-
TGCGCCAGCAGCCAAGGACTAGTGGGGCAGCCCGTGGGCACAGATACGCAGTATTTT,CASSQGLVGQPVGTDTQYF,TRBV4-1,-,TRBJ2-3,-
TGTGCCAGTAGTTTCGGGACACCTGAAGTGGCCCAGCATTTT,CASSFGTPEVAQHF,TRBV19,-,TRBJ1-5,-
TGTGCCAGCAGCCCGGTTGCGCCGATAGAGACCCAGTACTTC,CASSPVAPIETQYF,TRBV28,-,TRBJ2-5,-
TGTGCCAGCAGCGTAGTAATAAGCGGGAGGACCTCCTACGAGCAGTACTTC,CASSVVISGRTSYEQYF,TRBV9,once,TRBJ2-7,TRBD2
TGTGCCAGCAGCGACCCAGCTTTATCGGGATCACCCCTCCACTTT,CASSDPALSGSPLHF,TRBV4-2,-,TRBJ1-6,-
TGCGCCAGCGCCGACGGAGGAACTAACTATGGCTACACCTTC,CASADGGTNYGYTF,TRBV5-1,-,TRBJ1-2,-
TGCGCCAGCAGCCCGCGGGGGCCTGAGGGAACCGGGGAGCTGTTTTTT,CASSPRGPEGTGELFF,TRBV4-1,-,TRBJ2-2,-
TGCGCCAGCAGCCAACCACTCGTAGGGGAAAACACAGATACGCAGTATTTT,CASSQPLVGENTDTQYF,TRBV4-1,-,TRBJ2-3,-
TGTGCCAGCAGCCAGGTCGGGGGGTTCGTTGAAAAACTGTTTTTT,CASSQVGGFVEKLFF,TRBV4-2,few,TRBJ1-4,-
TGTGCCTGGAGTAAATACACAGGGTTCAGTCAGCCCCAGCATTTT,CAWSKYTGFSQPQHF,TRBV30,few,TRBJ1-5,-
TGTGCCAGCAGCTTACCTGGGACAGCCAACACTGAAGCTTTCTTT,CASSLPGTANTEAFF,TRBV7-9,-,TRBJ1-1,TRBD1
TGTGCCAGCAGCCAAGCAGGGTCGAACACTGAAGCTTTCTTT,CASSQAGSNTEAFF,TRBV3-1/TRBV3-2,-,TRBJ1-1,-
TGTGCCAGCAGTTACGGGGGGACAGGGAGTGAAAAACTGTTTTTT,CASSYGGTGSEKLFF,TRBV6-5,-,TRBJ1-4,TRBD1
TGCGCCAGCACCTCTCTAAATAGCAATCAGCCCCAGCATTTT,CASTSLNSNQPQHF,TRBV10-2,-,TRBJ1-5,-
TGTGCCAGCAGTTACCAGGGACACATTCCCACAGATACGCAGTATTTT,CASSYQGHIPTDTQYF,TRBV6-2/TRBV6-3,-,TRBJ2-3,-